These T cell receptor beta chains were read from a single sample in a study of CD8 T cells in ankylosing spondylitis. A single record per CDR3 protein comes from TCRdb applying MiXCR to the 5' RACE reads. Of approximately 200,000 distinct CDR3 sequences in the sample, roughly 12% are singletons; the top ten hold 15% to 20%. Specimen: blood, either unsorted or a sorted T cell fraction (not recorded which). Source of these receptors: a male donor with ankylosing spondylitis or in good health (not recorded which). Both conserved end residues are part of each CDR3. A D gene is named only where the DNA matches it firmly. Only part of the rows carry a size: once, few, many, or a class if the clone is expanded.

J gene: TRBJ1-2; D gene: -; clone size: few; V gene: TRBV25-1; CDR3 protein: CASSEASEVYGYTF; CDR3 DNA: TGTGCCAGCAGTGAAGCATCGGAGGTATATGGCTACACCTTC
J gene: TRBJ1-2; D gene: -; clone size: -; V gene: TRBV6-1; CDR3 protein: CASSEKGIPNYGYTF; CDR3 DNA: TGTGCCAGCAGTGAGAAGGGCATCCCTAACTATGGCTACACCTTC
J gene: TRBJ2-7; D gene: TRBD1; clone size: few; V gene: TRBV6-1; CDR3 protein: CASSPGQGIAYEQYF; CDR3 DNA: TGTGCCAGCAGTCCCGGACAGGGCATCGCCTACGAGCAGTACTTC
J gene: TRBJ1-1; D gene: TRBD1; clone size: -; V gene: TRBV7-8; CDR3 protein: CASSLAQGAVTEAFF; CDR3 DNA: TGTGCCAGCAGCTTAGCGCAGGGGGCGGTAACTGAAGCTTTCTTT
J gene: TRBJ2-1; D gene: -; clone size: many; V gene: TRBV5-1; CDR3 protein: CASSFYLNEQFF; CDR3 DNA: TGCGCCAGCAGCTTTTACCTCAATGAGCAGTTCTTC
J gene: TRBJ1-1; D gene: TRBD1; clone size: many; V gene: TRBV27; CDR3 protein: CASRTGVTEAFF; CDR3 DNA: TGTGCCAGCAGGACAGGGGTCACTGAAGCTTTCTTT
J gene: TRBJ2-2; D gene: TRBD2; clone size: few; V gene: TRBV6-4; CDR3 protein: CASSVAGGTGELFF; CDR3 DNA: TGTGCCAGCAGTGTAGCGGGAGGAACCGGGGAGCTGTTTTTT
J gene: TRBJ2-3; D gene: -; clone size: -; V gene: TRBV24-1; CDR3 protein: CATSEMEADTQYF; CDR3 DNA: TGTGCCACCAGTGAAATGGAGGCAGATACGCAGTATTTT
J gene: TRBJ1-6; D gene: -; clone size: -; V gene: TRBV6-2/TRBV6-3; CDR3 protein: CASNEEGSYNSPLHF; CDR3 DNA: TGTGCCAGCAACGAGGAGGGCTCCTATAATTCACCCCTCCACTTT
J gene: TRBJ2-5; D gene: -; clone size: -; V gene: TRBV7-9; CDR3 protein: CASSPARGRSQETQYF; CDR3 DNA: TGTGCCAGCAGCCCCGCGCGGGGCAGGTCCCAAGAGACCCAGTACTTC
J gene: TRBJ2-1; D gene: TRBD1; clone size: -; V gene: TRBV20-1; CDR3 protein: CSARTGRSYNEQFF; CDR3 DNA: TGCAGTGCGAGGACAGGGAGGTCCTACAATGAGCAGTTCTTC
J gene: TRBJ1-1; D gene: -; clone size: -; V gene: TRBV30; CDR3 protein: CAWSVGRNTEAFF; CDR3 DNA: TGTGCCTGGAGTGTAGGCAGGAACACTGAAGCTTTCTTT
J gene: TRBJ2-7; D gene: -; clone size: many; V gene: TRBV12-3/TRBV12-4; CDR3 protein: CASSTGPYEQYF; CDR3 DNA: TGTGCCAGCAGTACAGGCCCCTACGAGCAGTACTTC
J gene: TRBJ2-1; D gene: TRBD1; clone size: -; V gene: TRBV7-2; CDR3 protein: CASSFPGQEYNEQFF; CDR3 DNA: TGTGCCAGCAGCTTCCCGGGACAGGAGTACAATGAGCAGTTCTTC
J gene: TRBJ2-6; D gene: TRBD1; clone size: -; V gene: TRBV5-1; CDR3 protein: CANWDRGRGGANVLTF; CDR3 DNA: TGCGCCAACTGGGACAGGGGGCGCGGTGGGGCCAACGTCCTGACTTTC
J gene: TRBJ2-7; D gene: -; clone size: few; V gene: TRBV7-2; CDR3 protein: CASSLGGASNFYEQYF; CDR3 DNA: TGTGCCAGCAGTCTGGGTGGGGCCTCCAATTTCTACGAGCAGTACTTC
J gene: TRBJ1-5; D gene: -; clone size: -; V gene: TRBV6-5; CDR3 protein: CASSYQGAGNQPQHF; CDR3 DNA: TGTGCCAGCAGTTACCAGGGTGCGGGCAATCAGCCCCAGCATTTT
J gene: TRBJ2-2; D gene: TRBD2; clone size: few; V gene: TRBV6-1; CDR3 protein: CASSVRGAGGELFF; CDR3 DNA: TGTGCCAGCAGTGTGCGGGGGGCGGGCGGGGAGCTGTTTTTT
J gene: TRBJ2-3; D gene: TRBD2; clone size: few; V gene: TRBV29-1; CDR3 protein: CSVASGGTSDTQYF; CDR3 DNA: TGCAGCGTTGCTAGCGGGGGGACCTCAGATACGCAGTATTTT
J gene: TRBJ2-7; D gene: -; clone size: -; V gene: TRBV11-2; CDR3 protein: CASSLEVDSRSYEQYF; CDR3 DNA: TGTGCCAGCAGCTTAGAGGTCGACAGTCGCTCCTACGAGCAGTACTTC
J gene: TRBJ1-5; D gene: -; clone size: -; V gene: TRBV28; CDR3 protein: CASSLFKGSNQPQHF; CDR3 DNA: TGTGCCAGCAGTTTATTCAAGGGTAGCAATCAGCCCCAGCATTTT
J gene: TRBJ2-7; D gene: -; clone size: -; V gene: TRBV5-4; CDR3 protein: CASSLTQDNYEQYF; CDR3 DNA: TGTGCCAGCAGCTTGACCCAGGACAACTACGAGCAGTACTTC